The sequence of this T cell receptor beta chain was determined in a study of shared clonotypes between healthy human individuals. Looking at the study overall: Each donor contributed plates that comprised three CD4 naive, three CD4 memory, two CD8 naive and one CD8 memory.

The deep-level immunoSEQ assay was used. Method: immunoSEQ multiplex PCR; TCRdb's copy keeps in-frame clones and lacks some. The sample contains about 1.1 million clones, roughly 77% of which appear only once. Study outcomes and limitations: Some clonotypes were shared by all four sorted-subset donors, while others were not shared. The non-shared ones had lower generation probabilities than the shared ones.

The CDR3 extends over 17 amino acids. J lost 3 bases, V lost 4 bases, and 10 bases had no gene match. Germline V lookup: CDR1 MGHRA, CDR2 YSYEKL. In its sample, this clone was seen once. Its target is not known. The receptor comes from a man aged 18 to 29 in good health. Some clones in this sample may be carry-over from other donors' samples. The rearrangement uses TRBV4-1 and TRBJ2-3, with 10 bases fitting TRBD2. Sequences were obtained from memory CD4+ T cells from PBMCs. The subset: CD45RA-negative fraction. The CDR3 is CASSRKLLAGATDTQYF. Here the CDR3 DNA reads TGCGCCAGCAGCCGAAAGCTTCTAGCGGGAGCGACAGATACGCAGTATTTT.